These 22 T cell receptor beta chains share one sample of origin, sequenced in a study of human CD4 T cells and Enterobacteriaceae. Method: immunoSEQ multiplex PCR; TCRdb's copy keeps in-frame clones and lacks some. The data contain just under 30,000 clones, approximately 84% of them seen just once; the ten biggest clones take up over 1.5%. The memory gate held CD4+ cells that were not CD45RA+CCR7+CD95- naive cells, over 95% pure. The source material was memory CD4+ T cells from blood. The receptors shown here come from a human donor in good health.

The V call is TRBV6-5, the J call TRBJ2-7, with 7 bases matching TRBD1. Trimming removed 4 bases from V and 1 base from J; junction bases left unmatched: 7. This CDR3 spans 15 amino acids. The germline CDR1 and CDR2 sequences are MNHEY and SVGAGI. CDR3 protein: CASSSSGDSSYEQYF. In DNA, the CDR3 is TGTGCCAGCAGTTCATCTGGGGACAGTTCCTACGAGCAGTACTTC.

This chain uses TRBV5-1 with TRBJ2-2; 11 bases are a match to TRBD2. The CDR3 runs 16 residues. In germline, CDR1 is SGHRS, CDR2 YFSETQ. V gave up 2 bases and J gave up 6 bases; unmatched junction bases: 6. Written as DNA, the CDR3 is TGCGCCAGCAGCTTCACTAGCGGGAGTACGTCCGGGGAGCTGTTTTTT. As protein: CASSFTSGSTSGELFF.

The rearrangement links TRBV5-1 to TRBJ2-1, with 11 nucleotides matching TRBD2. Unmatched junction bases numbered 4, after V lost 1 base and J lost 7 bases. The CDR3 is 15 amino acids. Germline loops: CDR1 SGHRS, CDR2 YFSETQ. The CDR3 loop reads CASSLSTSGSNEQFF. As DNA, the CDR3 is TGCGCCAGCAGCTTGAGTACTAGCGGGAGTAATGAGCAGTTCTTC.

This clone occurred once. V and J are TRBV28 and TRBJ2-7; the D call may be TRBD1 or TRBD2 (5 bases each). Per the germline V gene, CDR1 is MDHEN and CDR2 is SYDVKM. The V and J ends lost 6 bases and 2 bases respectively, with 14 bases between them. CDR3 length equals 14 residues. CDR3 DNA: TGTGCCAGCAGCTTCGACCGGGGCGCCTACGAGCAGTACTTC. As protein: CASSFDRGAYEQYF. Complete variable domain (other parts from reference TRBV28 and TRBJ2-7): DVKVTQSSRYLVKRTGEKVFLECVQDMDHENMFWYRQDPGLGLRLIYFSYDVKMKEKGDIPEGYSVSREKKERFSLILESASTNQTSMYLCASSFDRGAYEQYFGPGTRLTVT.

J is TRBJ2-1 and V is TRBV6-6; 7 bases map to TRBD2. Germline V gene lookup returns CDR1 MNHNY and CDR2 SVGAGI (reference sequence). The ends lost 2 bases at V and 4 bases at J; junction bases unmatched: 8. The CDR3 length is 16 residues. CDR3 nucleotides: TGTGCCAGCAGTTACGCAGGGCAAGCGGGGTACAATGAGCAGTTCTTC. This translates into CASSYAGQAGYNEQFF.

V and J are TRBV7-9 and TRBJ2-1; D might be TRBD1 (6 bases). This CDR3 comprises 15 residues. The germline gives CDR1 SEHNR, CDR2 FQNEAQ (reference sequence). The V end was cut by 4 bases, the J end by 0 bases, with 10 bases between. CDR3 bases: TGTGCCAGCAGCTCCGGACAGAGCTCCTACAATGAGCAGTTCTTC. This translates into CASSSGQSSYNEQFF.

V is TRBV5-6 and J is TRBJ2-5, with D maybe TRBD1 (7 bases). Per the germline V gene, CDR1 is SGHDT and CDR2 is YYEEEE. Deletions cut 0 bases from V and 0 bases from J, with 12 bases between. There are 16 residues in the CDR3. This CDR3 reads CASSLGGRGDQETQYF. The CDR3 coding sequence is TGTGCCAGCAGCTTGGGCGGCAGGGGGGACCAAGAGACCCAGTACTTC.

The sample holds one count of this clone. The CDR3 loop reads CASSEGQFYEQYF. CDR3 in DNA: TGTGCCAGCAGTGAGGGACAGTTCTACGAGCAGTACTTC. The chain links TRBV28 to TRBJ2-7, with 7 bases lining up with TRBD1. Per germline, CDR1 MDHEN and CDR2 SYDVKM. This CDR3 is built from 13 residues. J gave up 3 bases and V 5 bases, and 4 bases lay outside the gene matches.

The chain uses TRBV7-2 and TRBJ2-3; D gene uncertain. Germline loops: CDR1 SGHTA, CDR2 FQGNSA. The germline V and J ends were trimmed by 1 base and 0 bases, with 5 bases remaining between them. The CDR3 loop spans 14 amino acids. CDR3 sequence reads: CASSLGASTDTQYF. As DNA, the CDR3 is TGTGCCAGCAGCTTAGGGGCTAGCACAGATACGCAGTATTTT.

This clone has just one count. The V gene is TRBV19, the J gene TRBJ2-5; D remains ambiguous. V was cut by 4 bases and J by 1 base, with 4 bases left in between. The CDR3 totals 12 residues. The V gene's germline CDR1 is LNHDA and CDR2 SQIVND (reference sequence). CDR3 sequence: CASSTLQETQYF. CDR3 DNA: TGTGCCAGTAGTACCCTCCAAGAGACCCAGTACTTC.

This sequence joins TRBV21-1 and TRBJ2-4; the table's D call, TRBD1, has no DNA check behind it. TRBV21-1 constitutes a pseudogene. CDR3 length equals 18 residues. Written as DNA, the CDR3 is TGTGCCAGCAGCAAAGCGCTCGGCAGGATCTCAGCCAAAAACATTCAGTACTTC. Its protein product is CASSKALGRISAKNIQYF.

The V gene is TRBV6-5, the J gene TRBJ1-4, with TRBD1 as a possible D gene (5 bases). This CDR3 comprises 14 residues. From germline, CDR1 is MNHEY and CDR2 SVGAGI. V lost 6 bases, J lost 4 bases, and 12 bases lay in between. The CDR3 DNA is TGTGCCAGCAGCTCTCCTGACAGTAATGAAAAACTGTTTTTT. Protein: CASSSPDSNEKLFF.

The chain has TRBV30 and TRBJ2-5, with TRBD1 identical over 9 bases. The CDR3 length is 14 residues. The junction had 4 bases not matched to a gene; V was cut back by 0 bases and J by 5 bases. Germline V gives CDR1 GTSNPN, CDR2 SVGIG (reference sequence). CDR3 amino acids: CAWSVGTGWETQYF. CDR3 nucleotides: TGTGCCTGGAGTGTAGGGACAGGGTGGGAGACCCAGTACTTC.

This clone was counted a single time. The chain recombines TRBV6-1 with TRBJ2-3; D not certain. Germline V gives CDR1 MNHNS, CDR2 SASEGT. Trimming left V 4 bases short and J 2 bases short, with 4 bases between. The CDR3 loop spans 12 amino acids. This CDR3 is CASSGDTDTQYF. DNA of the CDR3: TGTGCCAGCAGTGGGGACACAGATACGCAGTATTTT.

The rearrangement uses TRBV14 and TRBJ1-2, with 11 positions matching TRBD1. With 4 bases clipped from V and 4 bases from J, the junction kept 2 bases outside the gene matches. The V gene's germline CDR1 is SGHDN and CDR2 FVKESK. CDR3 length: 14 amino acids. The CDR3 here is CASSRDRGVYGYTF. In nucleotides, the CDR3 is TGTGCCAGCAGCCGGGACAGGGGGGTCTATGGCTACACCTTC.

V is TRBV5-6 and J is TRBJ1-2; D may be TRBD1 (5 bases). The CDR3 spans 14 residues. Trimming took off 1 base at V and 3 bases at J, with 10 bases between the two ends. The germline V gene encodes CDR1 SGHDT and CDR2 YYEEEE. CDR3 residues: CASSLIRGDYGYTF. The CDR3 DNA sequence: TGTGCCAGCAGCTTGATCCGGGGGGACTATGGCTACACCTTC.

The rearrangement uses TRBV5-6 and TRBJ2-2, with D maybe TRBD2 (5 bases). This CDR3 contains 16 residues. Germline V gene lookup returns CDR1 SGHDT and CDR2 YYEEEE. The V end lost 4 bases, the J end lost 3 bases, and 16 bases lay between the germline ends. CDR3 amino acids: CASSHTVVGDTGELFF. In DNA form, the CDR3 reads TGTGCCAGCAGCCACACGGTAGTGGGAGACACCGGGGAGCTGTTTTTT. The full variable domain, with the rest looked up from reference TRBV5-6 and TRBJ2-2, is DAGVTQSPTHLIKTRGQQVTLRCSPKSGHDTVSWYQQALGQGPQFIFQYYEEEERQRGNFPDRFSGHQFPNYSSELNVNALLLGDSALYLCASSHTVVGDTGELFFGEGSRLTVL.

CDR3 protein: CASRGLGQGASQPQHF. Here the CDR3 DNA reads TGTGCCAGCAGGGGTTTGGGACAGGGGGCCAGTCAGCCCCAGCATTTT. This sequence joins TRBV28 and TRBJ1-5, with 12 bases identical to TRBD1. This CDR3 is built from 16 residues. CDR1 and CDR2 (germline): MDHEN, SYDVKM. Trimming cost V 6 bases and J 6 bases; bases outside gene matches: 9.

The J gene is TRBJ2-6, the V gene TRBV25-1; tentative D call: TRBD2 (6 bases). The V and J ends lost 3 bases and 2 bases respectively, with 11 bases between them. Germline loops: CDR1 MGHDK, CDR2 SYGVNS. The CDR3 has 16 residues. Here the CDR3 DNA reads TGTGCCAGCAGTGACCCAGGCGGGACTGGGGCCAACGTCCTGACTTTC. Translation: CASSDPGGTGANVLTF.

V gene TRBV7-3 combines with J gene TRBJ2-2, with 9 positions matching TRBD1. This CDR3 region has 16 residues. V lost 2 bases to trimming and J lost 6 bases; unmatched junction nucleotides: 7. The germline V gene encodes CDR1 SGHTA and CDR2 FQGTGA. The CDR3 here is CASSLLRDRDPGELFF. The DNA of the CDR3 is TGTGCCAGCAGCTTACTCCGGGACAGGGACCCCGGGGAGCTGTTTTTT.

The rearrangement joins TRBV28 to TRBJ1-4, with a weak D call TRBD1 (6 bases). The length of the CDR3 is 16 residues. Per germline, CDR1 MDHEN and CDR2 SYDVKM. V lost 1 base and J 8 bases, leaving 17 bases between the germline ends. CDR3 loop: CASSLLMGRGGEKLFF. CDR3 sequence (DNA): TGTGCCAGCAGTTTATTAATGGGGAGAGGGGGGGAAAAACTGTTTTTT.

The chain joins TRBV5-1 to TRBJ2-1, with D tentatively TRBD2 (5 bases). The CDR3 spans 14 residues. Germline V CDR1 and CDR2: SGHRS, YFSETQ. Trimming removed 4 bases from V and 0 bases from J, with 8 bases in between. For the CDR3, the DNA is TGCGCCAGCAGCCCTAGCAGCTCCTACAATGAGCAGTTCTTC. Protein sequence: CASSPSSSYNEQFF.